The 3 T cell receptor beta chains below were found in one sample sequenced in a study. TCRdb reprocessed the RT-PCR reads with MiXCR, giving one entry per CDR3 protein. The table has hundreds of thousands of distinct CDR3 sequences, 13% to 15% seen once; the top ten hold 3% to 4.5%. The sequencing sample was made of memory CD4+ T cells from blood. All receptors derive from a female donor in good health, serving as a healthy control.

The chain uses TRBV27 and TRBJ1-2, with TRBD1 as a possible D gene (5 bases). There are 13 residues in the CDR3. Per the germline V gene, CDR1 is MNHEY and CDR2 is SMNVEV (reference sequence). V was trimmed by 5 bases and J by 6 bases, leaving 13 bases between them. CDR3 coding DNA: TGTGCCAGCAGTCCAAGTGGGGGGAATGGCTACACCTTC. This gives the protein CASSPSGGNGYTF.

The chain carries TRBV11-2 and TRBJ1-1; the D gene is possibly TRBD1 (6 bases). Trimming cost V 4 bases and J 5 bases, with 14 bases left between them. CDR3 length: 14 amino acids. Germline V lookup: CDR1 SGHAT, CDR2 FQNNGV. The CDR3 DNA reads as TGTGCCAGCAGCTCCCAGGGGCGCGCTACTGAAGCTTTCTTT. Amino acids: CASSSQGRATEAFF.

This clonotype has ten or more counts. The CDR3: CASSSTGGWNEQFF. The CDR3, as DNA: TGTGCCAGCAGTTCTACAGGGGGCTGGAATGAGCAGTTCTTC. The V gene is TRBV27, the J gene TRBJ2-1, with 9 nucleotides matching TRBD1. This CDR3 comprises 14 residues. The germline V gene encodes CDR1 MNHEY and CDR2 SMNVEV (reference sequence). The J segment lost 7 bases and the V segment lost 4 bases, leaving 5 bases of the junction unmatched.